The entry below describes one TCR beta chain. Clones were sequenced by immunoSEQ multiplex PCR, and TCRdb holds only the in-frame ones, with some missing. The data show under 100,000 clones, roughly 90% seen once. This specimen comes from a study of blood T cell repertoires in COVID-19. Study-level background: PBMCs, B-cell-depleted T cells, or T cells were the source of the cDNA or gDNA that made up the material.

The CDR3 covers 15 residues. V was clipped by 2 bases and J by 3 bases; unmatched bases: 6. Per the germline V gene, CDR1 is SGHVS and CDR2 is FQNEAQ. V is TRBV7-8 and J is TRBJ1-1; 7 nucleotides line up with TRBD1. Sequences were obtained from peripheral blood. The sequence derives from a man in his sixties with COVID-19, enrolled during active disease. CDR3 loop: CASSLMTGLDTEAFF. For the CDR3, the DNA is TGTGCCAGCAGCTTAATGACAGGGCTCGACACTGAAGCTTTCTTT.